This record covers a single T cell receptor beta chain. Its antigen is undetermined. This sample was included in a study of regulatory T cells in long-lasting Graves disease. Study-level results: Study of thyroid tissue was not done, with only peripheral blood studied.

This CDR3 is built from 17 residues. Looked up from germline, CDR1 is ENHRY and CDR2 is SYGVKD. V lost 3 bases to trimming and J lost 4 bases; unmatched junction nucleotides: 9. Researchers made TCR beta libraries by using iRepertoire HTBI primers and running Arm-PCR on CDR3 regions. TCRdb ran MiXCR on the multiplex PCR reads and lists one entry per CDR3 protein. The table has around 450,000 distinct CDR3 sequences, around a fifth seen once. Indicated time point: persistent/refractory GD, antithyroid drugs over 5 years with positive TRAb. RNA extracted from PBMCs served as the sequencing template. This rearrangement joins TRBV10-3 to TRBJ2-2, with TRBD1 identical over 9 bases. The receptor was derived from a female donor with Graves disease. The starting material was peripheral blood mononuclear cells (PBMCs), obtained when the disease was refractory, from a patient treated with antithyroid drugs. The CDR3: CAISDPGTGSTTGELFF. The CDR3 coding sequence is TGTGCCATCAGTGACCCTGGGACAGGGAGCACCACCGGGGAGCTGTTTTTT.